The present TCR beta chain was sequenced within a study of blood T cell repertoires in COVID-19. Trimming took 3 bases from V and 8 from J; bases not matched to a gene: 3. This CDR3 has 12 residues. Germline V CDR1 and CDR2: MDHEN, SYDVKM. Repertoires were generated with immunoSEQ multiplex PCR, while TCRdb's copy carries only in-frame clones and drops some. The table has around 260,000 clones, approximately 88% seen once. The TCR originated in a woman between 65 and 79 years old with COVID-19, enrolled during active disease. Material for sequencing was peripheral blood. V usage is TRBV28 and J usage is TRBJ2-7; 8 bases line up with TRBD1. The CDR3, as DNA: TGTGCCAGCAGTTTGGACAGGGCTCAGCAGTACTTC. It yields the protein CASSLDRAQQYF.